One sample yielded the 4 T cell receptor beta chains listed below, sequenced in a study of T cell responses to AZD1222 COVID-19 vaccine. Sequencing used immunoSEQ multiplex PCR; TCRdb keeps in-frame clones, though not all of them. Here the sample spans some 140,000 clones, 70% to 90% being singletons. The source was peripheral blood, collected on day 0 of AZD1222 vaccination. All receptors come from an adult in good health.

The chain links TRBV5-4 to TRBJ1-1; D is undetermined. Trimming removed 0 bases at V and 1 base at J, with 10 bases between. Germline CDR1 SGHNT, CDR2 YYREEE (reference sequence). The CDR3 length is 15 residues. The CDR3 DNA reads TGTGCCAGCAGCTTGGCCGGAGGTAAGAACACTGAAGCTTTCTTT. It yields the protein CASSLAGGKNTEAFF.

This clone is a singleton in its sample. The V gene is TRBV27, the J gene TRBJ2-7, with 7 bases identical to TRBD2. V was clipped by 0 bases and J by 3 bases; unmatched bases: 8. CDR1 is MNHEY and CDR2 is SMNVEV in the germline V gene (reference sequence). The CDR3 extends over 16 amino acids. The DNA of the CDR3 is TGTGCCAGCAGTTTATCCCTCTGGGAGGGGCTCTACGAGCAGTACTTC. This translates into CASSLSLWEGLYEQYF.

The chain joins TRBV19 to TRBJ1-2, with 7 bases aligning to TRBD1. Trimming removed 6 bases from V and 8 bases from J; junction bases left unmatched: 12. Germline V gene data show CDR1 as LNHDA and CDR2 as SQIVND (reference sequence). This CDR3 has 14 amino acids. CDR3 region: CASRRGQVSEGYTF. As DNA, the CDR3 is TGTGCCAGTAGGAGGGGGCAAGTGTCGGAAGGCTACACCTTC.

This clone was seen only a few times. The V call is TRBV19, the J call TRBJ1-2, with D hard to call. This CDR3 is 14 amino acids long. Germline lookup yields CDR1 LNHDA and CDR2 SQIVND (reference sequence). With 5 bases removed from V and 7 bases from J, the gap between germline ends came to 17 bases. The CDR3 reads CASSSIQAYGGYTF. The CDR3 DNA follows: TGTGCCAGTAGTTCGATTCAGGCTTATGGTGGCTACACCTTC.